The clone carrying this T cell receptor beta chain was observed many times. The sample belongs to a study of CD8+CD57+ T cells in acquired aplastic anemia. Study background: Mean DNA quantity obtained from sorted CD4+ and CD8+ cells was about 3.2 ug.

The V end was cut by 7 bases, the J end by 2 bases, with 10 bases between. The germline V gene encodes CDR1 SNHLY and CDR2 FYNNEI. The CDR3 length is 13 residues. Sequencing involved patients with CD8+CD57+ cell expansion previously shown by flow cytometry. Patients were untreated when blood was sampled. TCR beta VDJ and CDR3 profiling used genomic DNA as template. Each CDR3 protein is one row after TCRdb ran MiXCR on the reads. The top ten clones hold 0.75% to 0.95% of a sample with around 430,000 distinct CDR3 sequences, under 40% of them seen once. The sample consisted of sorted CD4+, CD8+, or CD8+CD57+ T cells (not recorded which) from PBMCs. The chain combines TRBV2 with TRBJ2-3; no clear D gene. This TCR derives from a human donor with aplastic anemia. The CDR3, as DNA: TGTGCCAGCAACGGCGTCTTCACAGATACGCAGTATTTT. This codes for CASNGVFTDTQYF.